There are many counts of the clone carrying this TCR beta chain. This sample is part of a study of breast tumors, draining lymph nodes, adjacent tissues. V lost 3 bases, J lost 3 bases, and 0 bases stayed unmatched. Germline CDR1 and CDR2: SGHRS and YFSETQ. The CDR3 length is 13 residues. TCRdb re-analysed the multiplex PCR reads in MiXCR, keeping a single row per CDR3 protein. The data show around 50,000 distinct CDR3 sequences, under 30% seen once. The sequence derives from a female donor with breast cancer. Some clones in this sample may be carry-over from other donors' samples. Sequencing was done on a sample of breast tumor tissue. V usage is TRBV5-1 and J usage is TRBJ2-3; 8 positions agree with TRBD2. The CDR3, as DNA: TGCGCCAGCAGCTCGGGGGGGACAGATACGCAGTATTTT. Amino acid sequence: CASSSGGTDTQYF.